These 28 T cell receptor beta chains originate from one sample sequenced in a study of CD8+CD57+ T cells in acquired aplastic anemia. CDR3 and TCR beta VDJ profiling relied on a genomic DNA template. TCRdb re-called the reads with MiXCR, one entry per CDR3 protein. The sample has around 190,000 distinct CDR3 sequences; over 55% are singletons. Sequenced sample: sorted CD4+, CD8+, or CD8+CD57+ T cells (not recorded which) from PBMCs. The receptors stem from a human donor in good health.

The chain recombines TRBV27 with TRBJ1-2, with a tentative D call TRBD1 (5 bases). In germline, CDR1 is MNHEY, CDR2 SMNVEV (reference sequence). This CDR3 comprises 16 residues. V was shortened by 0 bases and J by 3 bases, with 14 bases between the two germline ends. CDR3 loop: CASSLSPAGTDYGYTF. In nucleotides, the CDR3 is TGTGCCAGCAGTTTATCCCCCGCAGGGACGGACTATGGCTACACCTTC.

This clonotype was detected many times. The V call is TRBV15, the J call TRBJ1-2; TRBD1 agrees at 8 bases. CDR3 length equals 17 residues. The V segment lost 0 bases and the J segment 0 bases; nucleotides outside the gene matches: 6. Germline V gives CDR1 LNHNV, CDR2 YYDKDF (reference sequence). DNA for the CDR3: TGTGCCACCAGCAGAGATAGACAGGGGACAACTAACTATGGCTACACCTTC. Amino acids: CATSRDRQGTTNYGYTF.

The rearrangement links TRBV7-3 to TRBJ2-7; D may match TRBD1 or TRBD2 (6 bases each). Germline V CDR1 and CDR2: SGHTA, FQGTGA. The V end lost 6 bases, the J end lost 6 bases, and 15 bases lay between the germline ends. The CDR3 has 13 amino acids. Written as DNA, the CDR3 is TGTGCCAGCAGTCTGGGGGCGGGGAGCGAGCAGTACTTC. This translates into CASSLGAGSEQYF. The entire variable domain, with the rest obtained from reference TRBV7-3 and TRBJ2-7, is as follows: GAGVSQTPSNKVTEKGKYVELRCDPISGHTALYWYRQSLGQGPEFLIYFQGTGAADDSGLPNDRFFAVRPEGSVSTLKIQRTERGDSAVYLCASSLGAGSEQYFGPGTRLTVT.

J is TRBJ2-3 and V is TRBV20-1, with 13 bases identical to TRBD2. V shed 4 bases, J shed 4 bases, and the junction held 2 bases outside the gene matches. The CDR3 length is 14 residues. The germline gives CDR1 DFQATT, CDR2 SNEGSKA (reference sequence). The DNA for the CDR3 is TGCAGTGCTACTACTAGCGGGAGGGCAGATACGCAGTATTTT. Its translation is CSATTSGRADTQYF.

The rearrangement uses TRBV7-2 and TRBJ1-1; D is uncertain. The CDR3 runs 14 residues. Trimming pared 2 bases from V and 3 bases from J, leaving 10 bases between. Germline CDR1 reads SGHTA; CDR2 reads FQGNSA. CDR3 loop: CASSLSLFYTEAFF. The CDR3 DNA sequence: TGTGCCAGCAGCTTATCACTTTTCTACACTGAAGCTTTCTTT.

Regarding this clonotype: Sequence at one end of the junction differs from germline and may be a read error. This chain joins TRBV7-8 and TRBJ1-2; possible D gene TRBD1, 6 bases. The CDR3 contains 14 residues. Germline V gene lookup returns CDR1 SGHVS and CDR2 FQNEAQ. The chain's CDR3 is CASSLEAGVYGYTF. CDR3 coding DNA: TGTGCCAGCAGCTTAGAGGCAGGGGTATATGGCTATACCTTC. The whole variable domain, remainder taken from reference TRBV7-8 and TRBJ1-2, is GAGVSQSPRYKVAKRGQDVALRCDPISGHVSLFWYQQALGQGPEFLTYFQNEAQLDKSGLPSDRFFAERPEGSVSTLKIQRTQQEDSAVYLCASSLEAGVYGYTFGSGTRLTVV.

The table lists this clonotype with many counts. The chain has TRBV19 and TRBJ1-1, with D possibly matching TRBD1 (5 bases). This CDR3 region has 14 residues. Trimming left V 3 bases short and J 4 bases short, with 12 bases between. Germline CDR1 reads LNHDA; CDR2 reads SQIVND (reference sequence). In DNA form, the CDR3 reads TGTGCCAGTAGTATTCTGGGGGGAGGCACTGAAGCTTTCTTT. Its translation is CASSILGGGTEAFF. Drawing the rest from reference TRBV19 and TRBJ1-1, the complete variable domain is DGGITQSPKYLFRKEGQNVTLSCEQNLNHDAMYWYRQDPGQGLRLIYYSQIVNDFQKGDIAEGYSVSREKKESFPLTVTSAQKNPTAFYLCASSILGGGTEAFFGQGTRLTVV.

This CDR3 reads CASSGGRANSPLHF. In nucleotides, the CDR3 is TGTGCCAGCAGCGGGGGGAGGGCTAATTCACCCCTCCACTTT. The rearrangement uses TRBV10-3 and TRBJ1-6, with D perhaps TRBD1 (5 bases). In germline, CDR1 is ENHRY, CDR2 SYGVKD. V was shortened by 10 bases and J by 6 bases, with 16 bases between the two germline ends. The CDR3 covers 14 residues.

This clonotype was picked up many times. The chain carries TRBV20-1 and TRBJ2-2; 9 nucleotides agree with TRBD2. Germline values: CDR1 DFQATT, CDR2 SNEGSKA (reference sequence). V was pared by 3 bases and J by 3 bases, with 5 bases of the junction left unmatched. The length of the CDR3 is 15 residues. The CDR3 DNA reads TGCAGTGCTAGGGCCAGACTAGCGGACACCGGGGAGCTGTTTTTT. Encoded protein: CSARARLADTGELFF.

This chain links TRBV2 with TRBJ2-5; D is perhaps TRBD1 (5 bases). The CDR3 runs to 16 residues. The V and J ends lost 4 bases and 1 base respectively, with 16 bases between them. The germline CDR1 and CDR2 sequences are SNHLY and FYNNEI. CDR3 amino acids: CASSGPLDKTQETQYF. Here the CDR3 DNA reads TGTGCCAGCAGTGGTCCCCTGGACAAGACCCAAGAGACCCAGTACTTC.

The J gene is TRBJ2-2, the V gene TRBV20-1; a weak D match, TRBD2 (6 bases). This CDR3 spans 14 amino acids. CDR1 and CDR2 (germline): DFQATT, SNEGSKA (reference sequence). The V end lost 4 bases, the J end lost 4 bases, and 13 bases lay between the germline ends. The CDR3: CSATGGSGTGELFF. DNA of the CDR3: TGCAGTGCTACCGGGGGTTCGGGCACCGGGGAGCTGTTTTTT.

The CDR3 protein is CASSFPPGTGDYEQYF. The CDR3 DNA reads TGTGCCAGCAGCTTCCCGCCCGGGACAGGGGACTACGAGCAGTACTTC. V is TRBV12-3 or TRBV12-4 and J is TRBJ2-7; 10 bases map to TRBD1. Trimming at V came to 6 bases and at J to 3 bases, leaving 11 bases not matched to a gene. The CDR3 is 16 residues long.

This clonotype occurred many times. The chain uses TRBV2 and TRBJ2-5; D is ambiguous. The CDR3 is 18 amino acids. Germline lookup yields CDR1 SNHLY and CDR2 FYNNEI. Trimming stripped 4 bases from V and 2 bases from J, with 23 bases between. The DNA for the CDR3 is TGTGCCAGCAGTGCTCAATTAAATCGTAGAGGAAGTCAAGAGACCCAGTACTTC. The encoded protein is CASSAQLNRRGSQETQYF.

This clonotype appeared a few times. V is TRBV9 and J is TRBJ1-1; D uncertain. The CDR3 sequence is 14 residues long. Germline loops: CDR1 SGDLS, CDR2 YYNGEE. The V and J ends lost 2 bases and 5 bases respectively, with 13 bases between them. The CDR3 DNA follows: TGTGCCAGCAGCGTCGACATGGGGAGGACTGAAGCTTTCTTT. This translates into CASSVDMGRTEAFF.

The rearrangement uses TRBV9 and TRBJ1-1; D call uncertain. Deletions cut 4 bases from V and 7 bases from J, with 14 bases between. Germline V gene lookup returns CDR1 SGDLS and CDR2 YYNGEE. This CDR3 is 13 amino acids long. CDR3 sequence (DNA): TGTGCCAGCAGCCCGAGTGGAGGCCTTGAAGCTTTCTTT. Protein product: CASSPSGGLEAFF.

This clonotype was counted at least ten times. This sequence joins TRBV4-1 and TRBJ2-2; the D gene is possibly TRBD1 (5 bases). CDR1 and CDR2 (germline): MGHRA, YSYEKL. The V and J ends lost 4 bases and 6 bases respectively, with 6 bases between them. CDR3 length equals 12 residues. The CDR3, as DNA: TGCGCCAGCAGCCCAGGGTCCGGGGAGCTGTTTTTT. It specifies CASSPGSGELFF.

This clonotype has more than one count but fewer than ten. The CDR3 sequence is CATSDLRGTNEQFF. CDR3 DNA sequence: TGTGCCACCAGTGATTTGCGGGGAACGAATGAGCAGTTCTTC. V usage is TRBV24-1 and J usage is TRBJ2-1; weak D call: TRBD2 (5 bases). V lost 0 bases to trimming and J lost 7 bases, with 9 bases between them. The germline V gene has CDR1 KGHDR and CDR2 SFDVKD. The length of the CDR3 is 14 residues.

V and J are TRBV7-9 and TRBJ2-7, with TRBD2 identical over 11 bases. V was clipped by 5 bases and J by 3 bases; unmatched bases: 6. The CDR3 is 15 residues long. CDR1 is SEHNR, CDR2 FQNEAQ, per germline (reference sequence). This CDR3 is CASSRSGLAGYEQYF. The CDR3 bases are TGTGCCAGCAGCCGCTCCGGACTAGCGGGCTACGAGCAGTACTTC. The full variable domain, its missing parts supplied by reference TRBV7-9 and TRBJ2-7, is DTGVSQNPRHKITKRGQNVTFRCDPISEHNRLYWYRQTLGQGPEFLTYFQNEAQLEKSRLLSDRFSAERPKGSFSTLEIQRTEQGDSAMYLCASSRSGLAGYEQYFGPGTRLTVT.

This clonotype appeared many times. The chain carries TRBV13 and TRBJ2-5; 10 nucleotides match TRBD2. Per the germline V gene, CDR1 is PRHDT and CDR2 is FYEKMQ (reference sequence). Trimming took 5 bases from V and 0 from J; bases not matched to a gene: 9. The CDR3 sequence is 17 residues long. Here the CDR3 DNA reads TGTGCCAGCAGCCCTAGAGCTACTAGCGGGAACCAAGAGACCCAGTACTTC. Encoded protein: CASSPRATSGNQETQYF.

Only a few counts were recorded for this clonotype. The rearrangement uses TRBV27 and TRBJ2-1; D unclear. V lost 5 bases, J lost 4 bases, and 3 bases lay in between. The CDR3 contains 11 residues. The germline CDR1 and CDR2 sequences are MNHEY and SMNVEV (reference sequence). CDR3 sequence reads: CASSHYNEQFF. Here the CDR3 DNA reads TGTGCCAGCAGTCATTACAATGAGCAGTTCTTC.

The chain recombines TRBV10-2 with TRBJ2-1; 7 bases are a match to TRBD2. Germline lookup yields CDR1 WSHSY and CDR2 SAAADI. The CDR3 is 15 residues long. Germline trimming cut 10 bases from V and 5 bases from J; bases unmatched to any gene: 14. CDR3 sequence: CATELYSGRNNEQFF. CDR3 nucleotide sequence: TGCGCCACCGAACTATATAGCGGGCGCAACAATGAGCAGTTCTTC.

The chain employs TRBV18 and TRBJ2-7; D remains unclear. There are 12 residues in the CDR3. Trimming stripped 6 bases from V and 3 bases from J, with 9 bases between. From germline, CDR1 is KGHSH and CDR2 LQKENI. The CDR3 protein is CASSPVIYEQYF. Written as DNA, the CDR3 is TGTGCCAGCTCTCCAGTAATCTACGAGCAGTACTTC.

This clonotype was found a few times. The CDR3 reads CASSPVYEQYF. The DNA of the CDR3 is TGTGCCAGCAGTCCCGTGTACGAGCAGTACTTC. The chain links TRBV7-3 to TRBJ2-7; D gene ambiguous. CDR3 size: 11 residues. Trimming removed 6 bases at V and 4 bases at J, with 7 bases between. Per germline, CDR1 SGHTA and CDR2 FQGTGA.

This clonotype was seen more than once but under ten times. At one end the junction does not follow the germline gene, possibly because of a read error. V gene TRBV5-1 combines with J gene TRBJ1-5, with a weak D call TRBD1 (5 bases). This CDR3 contains 15 residues. CDR1 is SGHRS and CDR2 is YFSETQ in the germline V gene. CDR3 sequence: CASTLRGYSNQPQHF. CDR3 nucleotides: TGTGCCAGCACTCTTCGGGGGTATAGCAATCAGCCCCAGCATTTT.

The chain couples TRBV20-1 to TRBJ2-1; D unresolved. Trimming took 2 bases from V and 8 from J, leaving 4 bases between them. CDR3 length: 10 residues. In germline, CDR1 is DFQATT, CDR2 SNEGSKA (reference sequence). The CDR3 DNA reads as TGCAGTGCTAGAAGTTATGAGCAGTTCTTC. Translated: CSARSYEQFF.

This clonotype was recorded once. The chain couples TRBV25-1 to TRBJ1-4; TRBD1 matches 8 bases. CDR3 size: 16 residues. V dropped 3 bases and J dropped 10; count of bases not matched to a gene: 13. Per the germline V gene, CDR1 is MGHDK and CDR2 is SYGVNS. CDR3 residues: CASSDKARGQGGKLFF. The CDR3 DNA reads as TGTGCCAGCAGTGATAAAGCCAGGGGGCAAGGGGGAAAACTGTTTTTT.

This clonotype has only a few counts. V gene TRBV24-1 combines with J gene TRBJ2-1, with a possible D match to TRBD1 (6 bases). CDR1 is KGHDR, CDR2 SFDVKD, per germline. This CDR3 comprises 16 residues. V was shortened by 6 bases and J by 8 bases, with 22 bases between the two germline ends. The CDR3 DNA reads as TGTGCCACCAGTCCACAGGGATTACCCCCAGGAGATGAGCAGTTCTTC. It translates to CATSPQGLPPGDEQFF.

The genes are TRBV29-1 and TRBJ2-7; no clear D gene. The germline gives CDR1 SQVTM, CDR2 ANQGSEA. CDR3 length: 12 amino acids. V gave up 7 bases and J gave up 5 bases, with 15 bases separating them. The CDR3 here is CSAAGLFDEQYF. CDR3 in DNA: TGCAGCGCTGCCGGGCTTTTCGACGAGCAGTACTTC.